This TCR beta chain derives from a study of cytomegalovirus exposure and HLA in healthy donors (dated by TCRdb to the late 2010s). Study-level background: According to an earlier analysis of several hundred of the donors, 200 million or so T cells yielded 117 million unique TCR beta sequences and less than 300 Gb of sequence data. Of the 300 to 450 genotyped donors, less than 90% were placed in the genetic ancestry cluster associated with self-reported Caucasian donors. The study profiled the T cell repertoires of 666 subjects by immunosequencing and related them to cytomegalovirus serostatus. HLA typing included class I and class II loci at four-digit resolution. A separate validation cohort of 100 to 150 different subjects was used in addition to the roughly 700-subject first cohort. The number of typed donors differed by locus: about 629-630 for A, B, C, DRB1 and DQB1; 500 to 550 for DQA1; 606 for DPA1; and about 450 for DPB1. An earlier analysis of fewer than 750 of the donors used high-throughput TCR beta sequencing to judge whether each TCR beta V gene segment behaved as functional or pseudogenic. A later genetic analysis took genome-wide SNP genotypes for about 55% of the roughly 700 donors and used that subset as a discovery cohort. About 5 DR-DQ haplotypes were handled as single units for association and clustering, since linkage in the cohort was strong. All discovery cohort repertoires had been generated using a single sequencing platform. Rather than using new phenotypic data, the later analysis identified candidate immune exposures from TCR beta sequences and from how often those sequences occurred across donors. The study was designed to test whether signatures of past pathogen exposure could be identified by cataloging public T cell receptors. An early release covering around 630 HLA-typed donors comprised about 320 gigabases of sequencing data and around 80 million unique TCR sequences. High-throughput TCR immunosequencing, statistical association of individual TCRs with disease status, and machine learning were combined to predict cytomegalovirus infection status. Donor age, sex, ethnicity and CMV serostatus were compiled together with the repertoire data. On average, about 240,000 unique TCR beta nucleotide sequences were sequenced per donor among a few hundred genotyped donors of the cohort, with roughly 18% of those sequences being non-productive. To study patterns of TCR occurrence, a later analysis re-analyzed previously published TCR beta repertoires from several hundred donors and added high-resolution HLA genotyping.

The CDR3 holds 17 amino acids from the cysteine to the phenylalanine. Only the CDR3 DNA stays, 51 bases, in frame from base 1. The junction shows trimming of 3 bases on V and 6 bases on J, and the gene matches do not reach 11 bases of it. CDR1 and CDR2 were assigned from the germline V gene as MGHDK and SYGVNS. The cohort consisted of 600 to 700 healthy bone marrow donors. All cohort members were sampled while nominally healthy, although unrecorded immune exposures were likely present. The donor tested CMV seronegative, placing the donor among the 350 to 400 seronegative members of the cohort. Each donor provided a peripheral blood sample, and peripheral blood mononuclear cells were used for TCR beta sequencing. The Qiagen DNeasy Blood Extraction Kit was used to extract genomic DNA from the blood cell samples. Findings and caveats that apply to the study as a whole: The authors suggested that the approach could potentially be generalized to other disease states and immunological phenotypes. The classifier was reported to diagnose cytomegalovirus status with high specificity and sensitivity in both the original cohort and the validation cohort. Several of the top co-occurrence clusters appeared to be linked to parvovirus B19, influenza, CMV and Epstein-Barr virus, according to a later analysis. Compared with the 666-donor mean, donors in an Asian-associated ancestry cluster had fewer N-insertions in productive TCRs, according to a later genetic analysis. When HLA alleles, especially DR and DQ, strongly co-occurred, attributing TCR associations to individual alleles was difficult. Only TCR beta chains were sequenced in this cohort, and the absence of alpha or paired-chain data limited detectable features. Because counts were too low, under 20 rarely observed V segments, including chromosome 9 orphons, were left out of the earlier analysis of over 550 of the donors. Presence/absence analyses assumed roughly uniform sequencing depth across donors, an assumption that may not hold. Because HLA typing was unavailable for some donors at each locus, only the typed subset was used in association tests. The 87-base-pair reads could not distinguish some IMGT-functional V segments, including TRBV6-2 and TRBV6-3, so those segments were excluded. In a later genetic analysis, a missense DCLRE1C variant was associated with V-gene and J-gene trimming of TCR beta chains, and the association was replicated in an independent cohort. Most TCR sequences were seen in very few donors, while some public TCRs were found in many individuals. A further reported finding was that TCR beta sequences accurately predicted the HLA-A and HLA-B alleles for most subjects in the first cohort. In a later analysis, HLA-associated TCR beta chains were found to be more clonally expanded and to have lower generation probabilities than equally common non-associated chains. A total of roughly 160 TCR beta chains were listed by the study as associated with cytomegalovirus. For the cohort, immune exposure information was limited to CMV serostatus. A cluster of highly shared sequence variants was judged likely to represent a technical artifact of the sequencing pipeline. A later analysis found that most CMV-associated TCR beta chains appeared HLA-restricted, with HLA associations seemingly driven largely by CMV exposure. In a later analysis, TCR association rates were found to vary across HLA loci, with the most associated TCRs seen for DRB1 alleles and the fewest for HLA-C alleles. Linkage disequilibrium might explain the correlated functional status among segregating V segments, but an unknown experimental factor could not be excluded. Specific HLA alleles were associated with some 15,000 TCR beta sequences at a false discovery rate of 0.05 in a later analysis. An earlier analysis of approximately 540 of the donors showed that most TCR beta V segments appeared in productive rearrangements either about 87% or about 30% of the time, which broadly matched IMGT annotations. A few of the identified cytomegalovirus-associated TCR beta chains were confirmed in vitro to be specific for cytomegalovirus antigens.

This clone has more than one count but fewer than ten. Its antigen has not been determined. No base quality values were provided; no much bigger clone lies one nucleotide off. The method behind the library was the immunoSEQ multiplex PCR assay. The multiplex PCR relied on a mix of 60 forward primers for TCR Vbeta segments and 13 reverse primers for TCR Jbeta segments. The CDR3 region of rearranged TCR beta genes was amplified from genomic DNA by a multiplex PCR assay. The Illumina HiSeq System was used to sequence the amplified TCR beta libraries as 87-base-pair reads. In the source study's methods: In a later analysis, tens of millions of unique TCR beta chains were counted across the 650 to 700 repertoires, and roughly 10 million of these chains were shared by at least two donors. Raw reads were error-corrected and collapsed into unique sequences by a nearest-neighbor algorithm in which closely related sequences were merged to remove PCR and sequencing errors. Alignment of CDR3 sequences to IMGT reference sequences was used to assign V, D and J gene segments. For a sequence to be retained, at least a six-nucleotide match to both a V gene segment and a J gene segment was required. Rearrangements were classified as productive when the CDR3 lacked stop codons and remained in frame with V and J, and all other rearrangements were classified as non-productive. CDR3 was defined according to IMGT convention as the region running from the second conserved V-encoded cysteine to the conserved J-encoded phenylalanine. The earlier analysis of 587 of the donors excluded any sequence lacking an unambiguous match to a single V gene segment. In an earlier analysis of some 590 of the donors, a V segment was called functional when productive rearrangements were above 56.7%, and segregating when the standard deviation between donors exceeded 5%. A statistical classification framework was built for diagnosing cytomegalovirus status from the catalog of TCR beta chain sequences. V and J gene assignment, in a later analysis, came from comparing TCR nucleotide sequences with IMGT/GENE-DB human TR gene sequences. The TCRdist pipeline was used in a later analysis to assign CDR3 sequences and most-parsimonious VDJ recombination scenarios. In a later analysis, every TCR beta chain was defined by the combination of its CDR3 amino acid sequence and its V-gene family, and reads without a unique V-gene family were dropped. As a way to deal with suspected cross-contamination and a sequencing artifact, a later analysis dropped approximately 590 nucleotide sequences that were highly shared and had low generation probability. In a later analysis, a clonal expansion index was calculated for each public chain from normalized within-repertoire ranks of inferred template counts. Generation probabilities in a later analysis came from a VDJ recombination model fitted to out-of-frame rearrangements, and those results were checked against IGoR. A later analysis scored TCR-TCR, TCR-HLA and TCR-CMV co-occurrence with hypergeometric tests, applying a repertoire-size bias correction to TCR pairs. To estimate false discovery rates, a later analysis permuted the HLA or CMV assignments 20 times. A later analysis grouped co-occurring TCRs with DBSCAN, adding TCRdist sequence similarity when clustering within HLA-allele-positive subsets. Repertoires with fewer than 30,000 or more than 120,000 public chains, plus five repertoires with anomalous nucleotide sharing, were excluded from co-occurrence clustering. TCRdb's version of the immuneACCESS table is confined to in-frame rearrangements and falls short of the full clone set. An unresolved V gene accounts for under half of the shortfall where checked; the remainder is of unknown origin. D and trimming come from the DNA, and the V and J calls and clone size come from that table. The sample table shows some 150,000 clones, and about 80% are seen once. More than 1.5% of the sample goes to the ten largest clones.

The chain joins TRBV25-1 to TRBJ2-2, and TRBD1 aligns with 9 junction nucleotides. The source of this sequence is a woman in her forties in good health and CMV-seronegative. Sequencing was carried out using PBMCs. DNA sequence: TGTGCCAGCAGTGAGCGTCGGACAGGGGTTGGGTCCGGGGAGCTGTTTTTT. It encodes CASSERRTGVGSGELFF.